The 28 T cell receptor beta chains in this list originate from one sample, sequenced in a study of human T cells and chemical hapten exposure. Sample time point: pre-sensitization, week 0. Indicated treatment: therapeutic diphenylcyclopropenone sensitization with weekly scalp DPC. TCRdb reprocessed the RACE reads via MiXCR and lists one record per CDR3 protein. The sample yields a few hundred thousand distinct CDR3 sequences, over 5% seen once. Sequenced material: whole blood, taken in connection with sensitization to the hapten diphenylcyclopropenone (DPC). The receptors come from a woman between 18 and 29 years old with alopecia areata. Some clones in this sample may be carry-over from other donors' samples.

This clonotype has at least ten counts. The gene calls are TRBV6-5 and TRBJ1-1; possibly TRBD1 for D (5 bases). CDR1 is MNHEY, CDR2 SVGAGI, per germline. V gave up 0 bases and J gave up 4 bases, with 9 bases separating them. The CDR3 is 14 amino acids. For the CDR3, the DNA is TGTGCCAGCAGTTACTCGTTGCAGGGCACTGAAGCTTTCTTT. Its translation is CASSYSLQGTEAFF.

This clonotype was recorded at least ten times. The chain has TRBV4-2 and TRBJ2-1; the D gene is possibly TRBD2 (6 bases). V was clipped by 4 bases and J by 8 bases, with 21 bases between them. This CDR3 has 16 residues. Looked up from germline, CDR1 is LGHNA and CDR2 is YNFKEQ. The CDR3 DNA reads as TGTGCCAGCAGCCTTACCGAGGGAGCCGGGAGCGATGAGCAGTTCTTC. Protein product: CASSLTEGAGSDEQFF.

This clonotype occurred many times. CDR3 sequence (DNA): TGCAGCGTTGCCGGGACGCCGTCCTCTGGAAACACCATATATTTT. Protein sequence: CSVAGTPSSGNTIYF. The genes are TRBV29-1 and TRBJ1-3; D perhaps matches TRBD1 (5 bases). The CDR3 runs to 15 residues. Per germline, CDR1 SQVTM and CDR2 ANQGSEA. V shed 4 bases and J shed 0 bases, with 13 bases lying between them.

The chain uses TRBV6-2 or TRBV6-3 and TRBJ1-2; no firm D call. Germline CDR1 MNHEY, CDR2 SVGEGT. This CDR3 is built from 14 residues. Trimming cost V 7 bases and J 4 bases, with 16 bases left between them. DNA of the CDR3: TGTGCCAGCACCCTGCCTGAGCCACCCTATGGCTACACCTTC. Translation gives CASTLPEPPYGYTF.

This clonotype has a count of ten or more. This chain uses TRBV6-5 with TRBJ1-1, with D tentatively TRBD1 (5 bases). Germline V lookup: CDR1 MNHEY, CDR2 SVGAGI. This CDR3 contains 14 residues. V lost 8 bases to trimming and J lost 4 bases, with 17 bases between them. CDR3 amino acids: CASHRQTLGTEAFF. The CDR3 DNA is TGTGCCAGCCATCGACAGACCCTCGGCACTGAAGCTTTCTTT.

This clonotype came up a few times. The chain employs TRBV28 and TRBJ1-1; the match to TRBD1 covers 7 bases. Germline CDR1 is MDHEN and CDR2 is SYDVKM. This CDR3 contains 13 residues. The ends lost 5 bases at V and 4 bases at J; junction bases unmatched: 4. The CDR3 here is CASSQGEVTEAFF. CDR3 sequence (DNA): TGTGCCAGCAGTCAGGGGGAGGTCACTGAAGCTTTCTTT.

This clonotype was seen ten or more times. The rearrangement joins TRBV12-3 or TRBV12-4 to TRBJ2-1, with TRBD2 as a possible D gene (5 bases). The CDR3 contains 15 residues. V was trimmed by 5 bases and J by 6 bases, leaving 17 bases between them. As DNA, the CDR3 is TGTGCCAGCAGTCCAAGGGCGGGTGGGTTCAATGAGCAGTTCTTC. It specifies CASSPRAGGFNEQFF.

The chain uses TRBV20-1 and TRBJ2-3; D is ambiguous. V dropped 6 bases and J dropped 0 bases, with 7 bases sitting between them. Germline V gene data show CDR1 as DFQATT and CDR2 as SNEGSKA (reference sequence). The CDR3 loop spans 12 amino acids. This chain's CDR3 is CSAPVSTDTQYF. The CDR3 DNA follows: TGCAGTGCCCCGGTTAGCACAGATACGCAGTATTTT.

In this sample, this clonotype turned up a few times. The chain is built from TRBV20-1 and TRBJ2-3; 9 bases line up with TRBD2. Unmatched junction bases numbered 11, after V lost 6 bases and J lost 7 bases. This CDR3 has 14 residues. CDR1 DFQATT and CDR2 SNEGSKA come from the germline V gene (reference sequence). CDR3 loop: CSAGASGDPHTQYF. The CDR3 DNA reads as TGCAGTGCCGGGGCTAGCGGGGACCCACATACGCAGTATTTT.

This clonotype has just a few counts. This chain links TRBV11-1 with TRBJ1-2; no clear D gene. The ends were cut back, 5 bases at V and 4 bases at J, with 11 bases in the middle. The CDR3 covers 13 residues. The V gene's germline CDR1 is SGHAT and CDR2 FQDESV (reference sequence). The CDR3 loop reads CASSRGLAYGYTF. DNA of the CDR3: TGTGCCAGCAGCCGTGGACTCGCCTATGGCTACACCTTC.

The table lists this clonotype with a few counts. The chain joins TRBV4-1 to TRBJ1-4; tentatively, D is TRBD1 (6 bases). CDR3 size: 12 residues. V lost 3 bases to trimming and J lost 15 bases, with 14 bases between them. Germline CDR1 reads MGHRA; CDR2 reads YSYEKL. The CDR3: CASSHDQGPMFF. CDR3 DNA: TGCGCCAGCAGCCATGATCAGGGGCCCATGTTTTTT.

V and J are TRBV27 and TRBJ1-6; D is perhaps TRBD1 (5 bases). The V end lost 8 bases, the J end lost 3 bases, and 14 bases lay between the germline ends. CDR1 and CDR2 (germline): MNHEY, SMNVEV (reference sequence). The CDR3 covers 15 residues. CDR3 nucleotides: TGTGCCAGCCGGGGGGTAGGGAACTATAATTCACCCCTCCACTTT. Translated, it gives CASRGVGNYNSPLHF.

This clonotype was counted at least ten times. As DNA, the CDR3 is TGTGCCAGCAGCCCCGACGGGACTAGTTCATTAGAGCAGTTCTTC. This translates into CASSPDGTSSLEQFF. The chain links TRBV7-9 to TRBJ2-1, with 8 bases aligning to TRBD2. Germline CDR1 reads SEHNR; CDR2 reads FQNEAQ (reference sequence). V dropped 5 bases and J dropped 10; count of bases not matched to a gene: 13. The CDR3 loop spans 15 amino acids.

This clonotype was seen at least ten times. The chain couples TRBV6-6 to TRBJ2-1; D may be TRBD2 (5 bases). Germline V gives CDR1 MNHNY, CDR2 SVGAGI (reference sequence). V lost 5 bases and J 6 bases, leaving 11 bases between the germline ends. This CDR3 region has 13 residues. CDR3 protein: CASSPRGSNEQFF. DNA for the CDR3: TGTGCCAGCAGTCCTCGGGGTTCCAATGAGCAGTTCTTC.

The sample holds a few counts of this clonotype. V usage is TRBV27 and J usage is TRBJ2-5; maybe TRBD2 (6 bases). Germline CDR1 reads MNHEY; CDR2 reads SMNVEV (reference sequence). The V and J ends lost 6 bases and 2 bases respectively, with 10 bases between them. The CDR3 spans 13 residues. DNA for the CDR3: TGTGCCAGCAGGAATAGCGGACAAGAGACCCAGTACTTC. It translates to CASRNSGQETQYF.

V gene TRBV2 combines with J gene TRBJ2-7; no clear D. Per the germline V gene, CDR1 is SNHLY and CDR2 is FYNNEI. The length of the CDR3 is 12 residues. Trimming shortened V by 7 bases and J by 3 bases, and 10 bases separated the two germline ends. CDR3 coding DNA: TGTGCCAGCAAGCAGGAGCACTACGAGCAGTACTTC. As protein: CASKQEHYEQYF.

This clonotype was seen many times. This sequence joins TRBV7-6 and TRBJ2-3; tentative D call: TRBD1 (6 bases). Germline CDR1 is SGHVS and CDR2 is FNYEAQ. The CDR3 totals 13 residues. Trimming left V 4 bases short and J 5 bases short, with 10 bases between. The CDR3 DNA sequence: TGTGCCAGCAGCTATACAGGGTTAGATACGCAGTATTTT. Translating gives CASSYTGLDTQYF.

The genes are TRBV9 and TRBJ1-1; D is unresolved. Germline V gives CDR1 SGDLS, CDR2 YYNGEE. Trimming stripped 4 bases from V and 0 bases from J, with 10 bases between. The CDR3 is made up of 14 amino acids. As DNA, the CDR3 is TGTGCCAGCAGCCCCGATCCCTTGAACACTGAAGCTTTCTTT. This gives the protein CASSPDPLNTEAFF.

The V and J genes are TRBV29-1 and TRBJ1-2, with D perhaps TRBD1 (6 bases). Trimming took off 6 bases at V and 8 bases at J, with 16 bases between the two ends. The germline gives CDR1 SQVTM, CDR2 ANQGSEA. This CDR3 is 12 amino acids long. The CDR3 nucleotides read TGCAGCGTCATCTTAGGACAGCTCGGCTACACCTTC. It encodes CSVILGQLGYTF.

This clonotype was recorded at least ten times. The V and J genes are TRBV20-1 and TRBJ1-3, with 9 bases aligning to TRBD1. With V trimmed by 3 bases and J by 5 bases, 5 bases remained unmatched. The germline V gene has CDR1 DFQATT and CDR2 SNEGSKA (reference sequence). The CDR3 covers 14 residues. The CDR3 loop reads CSASPGQGRNTIYF. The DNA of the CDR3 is TGCAGTGCTAGCCCTGGACAGGGGAGAAACACCATATATTTT.

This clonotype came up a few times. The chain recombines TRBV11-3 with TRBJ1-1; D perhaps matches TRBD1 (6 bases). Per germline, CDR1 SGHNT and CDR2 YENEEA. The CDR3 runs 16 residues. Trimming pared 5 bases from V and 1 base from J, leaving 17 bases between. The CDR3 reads CASSQAITGKNTEAFF. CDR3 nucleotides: TGTGCCAGCAGCCAGGCCATCACAGGGAAGAACACTGAAGCTTTCTTT.

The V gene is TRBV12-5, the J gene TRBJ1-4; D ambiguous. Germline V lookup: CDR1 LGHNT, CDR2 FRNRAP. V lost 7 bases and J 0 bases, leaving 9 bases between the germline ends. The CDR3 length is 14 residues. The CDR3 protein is CASASDATNEKLFF. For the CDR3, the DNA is TGTGCTAGTGCCAGCGATGCAACTAATGAAAAACTGTTTTTT.

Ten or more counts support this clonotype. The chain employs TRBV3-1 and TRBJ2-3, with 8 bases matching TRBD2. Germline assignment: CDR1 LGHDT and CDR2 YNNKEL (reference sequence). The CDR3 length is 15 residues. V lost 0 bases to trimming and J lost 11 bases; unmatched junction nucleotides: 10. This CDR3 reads CASSQDHSSGLEQYF. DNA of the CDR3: TGTGCCAGCAGCCAAGACCACTCATCGGGACTAGAGCAGTATTTT.

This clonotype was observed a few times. The CDR3 spells CASSYLGKGSEAFF. CDR3 bases: TGTGCCAGCAGTTACCTGGGGAAGGGTTCTGAAGCTTTCTTT. The V call is TRBV6-5, the J call TRBJ1-1; D is unclear. The CDR3 sequence is 14 residues long. Between the trimmed V and J ends, which lost 2 bases and 6 bases, there was a span of 13 bases. Germline loops: CDR1 MNHEY, CDR2 SVGAGI.

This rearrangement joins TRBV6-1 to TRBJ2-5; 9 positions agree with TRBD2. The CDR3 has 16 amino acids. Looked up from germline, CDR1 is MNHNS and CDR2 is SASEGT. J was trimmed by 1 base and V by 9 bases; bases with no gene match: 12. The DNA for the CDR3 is TGTGCCAGTTCCCAAGGGCTAGCGGGGTTCCAAGAGACCCAGTACTTC. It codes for CASSQGLAGFQETQYF.

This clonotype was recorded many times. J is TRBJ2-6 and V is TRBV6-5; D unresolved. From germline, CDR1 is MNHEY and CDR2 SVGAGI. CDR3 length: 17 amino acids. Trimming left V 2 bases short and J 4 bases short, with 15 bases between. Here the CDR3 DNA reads TGTGCCAGCAGTTACGAAAATAGGTGGGGAGGGGCCAACGTCCTGACTTTC. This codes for CASSYENRWGGANVLTF.

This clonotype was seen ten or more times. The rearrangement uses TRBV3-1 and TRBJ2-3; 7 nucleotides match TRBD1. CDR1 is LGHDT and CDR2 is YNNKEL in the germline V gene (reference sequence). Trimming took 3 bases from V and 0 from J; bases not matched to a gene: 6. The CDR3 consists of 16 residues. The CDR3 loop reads CASSHPGQPSTDTQYF. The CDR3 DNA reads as TGTGCCAGCAGCCATCCGGGACAGCCAAGCACAGATACGCAGTATTTT.

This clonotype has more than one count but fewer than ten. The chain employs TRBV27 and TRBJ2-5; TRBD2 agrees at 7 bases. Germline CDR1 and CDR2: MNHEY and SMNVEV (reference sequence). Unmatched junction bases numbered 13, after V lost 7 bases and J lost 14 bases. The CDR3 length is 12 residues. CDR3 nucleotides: TGTGCCAGCACCCTCGGACTAGGGCCCCCCTACTTC. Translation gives CASTLGLGPPYF.